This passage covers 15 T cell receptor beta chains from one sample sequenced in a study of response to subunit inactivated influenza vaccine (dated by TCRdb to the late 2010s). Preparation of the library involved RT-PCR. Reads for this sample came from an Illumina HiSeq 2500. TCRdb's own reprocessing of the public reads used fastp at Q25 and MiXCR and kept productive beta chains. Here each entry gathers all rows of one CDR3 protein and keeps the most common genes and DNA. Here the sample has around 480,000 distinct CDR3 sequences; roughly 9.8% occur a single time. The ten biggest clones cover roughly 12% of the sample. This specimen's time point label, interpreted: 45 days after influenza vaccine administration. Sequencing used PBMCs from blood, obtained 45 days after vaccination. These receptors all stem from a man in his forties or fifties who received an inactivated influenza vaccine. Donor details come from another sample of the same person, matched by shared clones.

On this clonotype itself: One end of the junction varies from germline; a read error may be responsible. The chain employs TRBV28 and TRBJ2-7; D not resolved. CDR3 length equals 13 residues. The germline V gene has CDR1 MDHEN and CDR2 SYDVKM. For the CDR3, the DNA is TGTGCCAGCAGTTTCTCAAGCCCCATGGACGACTCATTC. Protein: CASSFSSPMDDSF.

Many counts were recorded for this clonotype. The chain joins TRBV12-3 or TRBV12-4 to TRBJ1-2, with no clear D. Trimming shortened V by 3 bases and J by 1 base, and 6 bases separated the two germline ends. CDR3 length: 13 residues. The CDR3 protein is CASSLNVNYGYTF. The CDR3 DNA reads TGTGCCAGCAGTTTGAACGTTAACTATGGCTACACCTTC.

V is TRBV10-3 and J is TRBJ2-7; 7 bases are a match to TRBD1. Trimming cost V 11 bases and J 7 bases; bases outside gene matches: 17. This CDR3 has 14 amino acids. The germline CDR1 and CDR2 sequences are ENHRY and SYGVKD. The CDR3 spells CAASGRDSTKEQYF. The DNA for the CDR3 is TGTGCCGCATCAGGTCGGGACAGTACTAAAGAGCAGTACTTC.

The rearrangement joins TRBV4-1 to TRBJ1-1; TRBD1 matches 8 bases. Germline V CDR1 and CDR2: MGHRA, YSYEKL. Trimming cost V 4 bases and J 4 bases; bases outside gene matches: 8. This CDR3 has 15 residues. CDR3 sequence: CASSRDGQGSTEAFF. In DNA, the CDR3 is TGCGCCAGCAGCCGGGATGGACAGGGCTCCACTGAAGCTTTCTTT.

As DNA, the CDR3 is TGCGCCAGCAGCCGCCGCCCGGGAGGATCAACAGATACGCAGTATTTT. Translation gives CASSRRPGGSTDTQYF. The chain combines TRBV5-1 with TRBJ2-3; 7 nucleotides line up with TRBD2. V lost 4 bases to trimming and J lost 3 bases; unmatched junction nucleotides: 11. Looked up from germline, CDR1 is SGHRS and CDR2 is YFSETQ. CDR3 size: 16 residues.

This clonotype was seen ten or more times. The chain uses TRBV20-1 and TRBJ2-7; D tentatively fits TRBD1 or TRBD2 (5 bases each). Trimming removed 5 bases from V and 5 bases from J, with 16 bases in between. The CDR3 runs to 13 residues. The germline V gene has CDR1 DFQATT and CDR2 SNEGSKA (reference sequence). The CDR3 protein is CSASGTAGNEQYF. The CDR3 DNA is TGCAGTGCTTCCGGGACGGCGGGCAACGAGCAGTACTTC.

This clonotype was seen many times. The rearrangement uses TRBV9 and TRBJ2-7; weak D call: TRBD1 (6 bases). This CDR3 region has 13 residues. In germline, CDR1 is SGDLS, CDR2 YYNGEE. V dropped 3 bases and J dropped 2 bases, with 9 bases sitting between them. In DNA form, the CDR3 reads TGTGCCAGCAGCGCGACAGGAACCTACGAGCAGTACTTC. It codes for CASSATGTYEQYF.

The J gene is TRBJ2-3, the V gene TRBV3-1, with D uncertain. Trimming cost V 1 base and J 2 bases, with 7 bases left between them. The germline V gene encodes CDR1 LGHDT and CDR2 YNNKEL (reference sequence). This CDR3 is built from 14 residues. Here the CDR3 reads CASSQGLNTDTQYF. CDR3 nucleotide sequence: TGTGCCAGCAGCCAAGGTCTGAACACAGATACGCAGTATTTT.

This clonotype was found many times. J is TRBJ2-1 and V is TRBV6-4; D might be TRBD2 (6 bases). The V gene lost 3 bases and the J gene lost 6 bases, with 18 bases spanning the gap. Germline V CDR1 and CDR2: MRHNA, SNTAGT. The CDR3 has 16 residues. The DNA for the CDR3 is TGTGCCAGCAGTGAATTCCTCGGGGGACCCCGCAATGAGCAGTTCTTC. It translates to CASSEFLGGPRNEQFF.

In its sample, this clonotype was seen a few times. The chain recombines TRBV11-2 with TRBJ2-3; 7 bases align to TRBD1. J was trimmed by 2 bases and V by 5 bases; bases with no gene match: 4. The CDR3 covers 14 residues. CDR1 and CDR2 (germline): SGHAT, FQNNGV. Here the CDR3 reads CASSRTGFTDTQYF. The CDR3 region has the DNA TGTGCCAGCAGCCGGACAGGCTTCACAGATACGCAGTATTTT.

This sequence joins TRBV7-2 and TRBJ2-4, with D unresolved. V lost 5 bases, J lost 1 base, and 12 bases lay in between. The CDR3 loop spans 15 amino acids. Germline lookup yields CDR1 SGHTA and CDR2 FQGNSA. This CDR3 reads CASSPSGVAKNIQYF. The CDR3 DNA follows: TGTGCCAGCAGCCCTTCTGGGGTTGCCAAAAACATTCAGTACTTC. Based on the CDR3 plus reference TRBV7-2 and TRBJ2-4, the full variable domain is GAGVSQSPSNKVTEKGKDVELRCDPISGHTALYWYRQSLGQGLEFLIYFQGNSAPDKSGLPSDRFSAERTGGSVSTLTIQRTQQEDSAVYLCASSPSGVAKNIQYFGAGTRLSVL.

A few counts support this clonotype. CDR3 nucleotide sequence: TGTGCCAGCAGTTACGGTCGGGCCTCCTACGAGCAGTACTTC. Protein product: CASSYGRASYEQYF. The rearrangement joins TRBV6-5 to TRBJ2-7; D uncertain. Per germline, CDR1 MNHEY and CDR2 SVGAGI. The CDR3 is 14 amino acids. Trimming left V 2 bases short and J 0 bases short, with 8 bases between.

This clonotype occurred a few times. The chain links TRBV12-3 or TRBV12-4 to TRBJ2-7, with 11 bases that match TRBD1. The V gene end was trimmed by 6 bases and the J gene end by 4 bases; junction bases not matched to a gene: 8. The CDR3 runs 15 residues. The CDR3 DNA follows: TGTGCCAGCAGACGAACGGGACAGGGGGGTTACGAGCAGTACTTC. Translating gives CASRRTGQGGYEQYF.

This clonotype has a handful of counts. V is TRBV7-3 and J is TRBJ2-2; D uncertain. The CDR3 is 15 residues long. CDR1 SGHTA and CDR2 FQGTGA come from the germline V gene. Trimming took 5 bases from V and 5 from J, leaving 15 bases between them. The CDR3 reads CASSPSPSRTGELFF. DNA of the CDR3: TGTGCCAGCAGCCCAAGTCCCTCGAGGACCGGGGAGCTGTTTTTT.

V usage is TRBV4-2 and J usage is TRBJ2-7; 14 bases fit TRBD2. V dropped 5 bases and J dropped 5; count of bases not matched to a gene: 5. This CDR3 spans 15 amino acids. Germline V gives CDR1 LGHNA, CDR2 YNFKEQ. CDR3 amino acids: CASSWGLAGADEQYF. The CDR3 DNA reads TGTGCCAGCAGCTGGGGACTAGCGGGAGCTGACGAGCAGTACTTC.